Shown below are 27 T cell receptor beta chains from a single sample sequenced in a study of T cells in Graves' hyperthyroidism and ophthalmopathy. Authors of the study amplified TCR beta CDR3 regions from RNA transcripts. RT-PCR in the first round (using the HTBI primer set) targeted the TCR CDR3. TCRdb reanalysed the multiplex PCR reads using MiXCR and keeps one entry per CDR3 protein. The sample lists hundreds of thousands of distinct CDR3 sequences; approximately 20% were seen once. The sequenced material came from blood. The receptors derive from a woman between 18 and 30 years old with Graves' hyperthyroidism.

This clonotype came up many times. This chain connects TRBV7-2 to TRBJ1-1, with D maybe TRBD1 (6 bases). V lost 7 bases and J lost 1, with 16 bases in between. The CDR3 runs 15 residues. Germline V CDR1 and CDR2: SGHTA, FQGNSA. The CDR3, as DNA: TGTGCCAGCACCGTCGGGGGGCGGGCGAACACTGAAGCTTTCTTT. It specifies CASTVGGRANTEAFF.

This clonotype was detected ten times or more. CDR3: CAWQTAVLYEQYF. The CDR3 DNA is TGTGCCTGGCAGACAGCAGTCCTATACGAGCAGTACTTC. The gene calls are TRBV30 and TRBJ2-7; TRBD1 might be the D (5 bases). The V gene lost 5 bases and the J gene lost 4 bases, with 15 bases spanning the gap. This CDR3 comprises 13 residues. Germline CDR1 reads GTSNPN; CDR2 reads SVGIG (reference sequence).

This clonotype was seen repeatedly, ten times or more. The V call is TRBV12-3 or TRBV12-4, the J call TRBJ2-7; the match to TRBD2 covers 10 bases. The CDR3 runs 15 residues. The V and J ends lost 7 bases and 1 base, in that order; junction bases with no gene match: 7. The CDR3 nucleotides read TGTGCCAGCATCCCAGGACTAGCGGAATCCTACGAGCAGTACTTC. Amino acid sequence: CASIPGLAESYEQYF.

This clonotype appeared many times. This chain joins TRBV20-1 and TRBJ2-5, with a possible D match to TRBD1 (5 bases). Germline lookup yields CDR1 DFQATT and CDR2 SNEGSKA (reference sequence). Trimming took 4 bases from V and 3 from J, leaving 15 bases between them. The CDR3 is 14 residues long. CDR3 protein: CSAIPNDSKETQYF. For the CDR3, the DNA is TGCAGTGCTATCCCGAACGACAGTAAAGAGACCCAGTACTTC.

This chain uses TRBV12-3 or TRBV12-4 with TRBJ1-2; D is ambiguous. The CDR3 covers 13 residues. V was trimmed by 5 bases and J by 8 bases, leaving 15 bases between them. The CDR3 bases are TGTGCCAGCAGTCTCACACGTGTCGGCGGCTACACCTTC. Its translation: CASSLTRVGGYTF.

The chain carries TRBV18 and TRBJ2-2; D gene ambiguous. V lost 2 bases and J lost 3, with 16 bases in between. This CDR3 is built from 17 residues. Germline CDR1 KGHSH, CDR2 LQKENI. This CDR3 is CASSPIVLQADTGELFF. As DNA, the CDR3 is TGTGCCAGCTCACCAATAGTCCTCCAGGCGGACACCGGGGAGCTGTTTTTT.

This clonotype has only a few counts. The V gene is TRBV30, the J gene TRBJ1-1; D might be TRBD1 (5 bases). CDR3 length: 19 amino acids. Germline V lookup: CDR1 GTSNPN, CDR2 SVGIG (reference sequence). The germline V and J ends were trimmed by 1 base and 0 bases, with 24 bases remaining between them. CDR3 nucleotides: TGTGCCTGGAGTGGAGTACCGGGGACGGTGGATATCATGAACACTGAAGCTTTCTTT. Its translation is CAWSGVPGTVDIMNTEAFF.

This clonotype was picked up many times. The chain carries TRBV10-3 and TRBJ2-5, with 11 bases that match TRBD2. CDR3 length: 16 residues. The V and J ends lost 2 bases and 7 bases, in that order; junction bases with no gene match: 9. The V gene's germline CDR1 is ENHRY and CDR2 SYGVKD. The CDR3 DNA follows: TGTGCCATCAGTGAGACCGAAACTAGCGGGGGAGGGACCCAGTACTTC. Translating gives CAISETETSGGGTQYF.

The chain carries TRBV27 and TRBJ2-1; D may be TRBD1 (5 bases). The V gene's germline CDR1 is MNHEY and CDR2 SMNVEV (reference sequence). CDR3 length: 12 amino acids. V was shortened by 1 base and J by 9 bases, with 7 bases between the two germline ends. The CDR3 region is CASSLYRSEQFF. The CDR3 coding sequence is TGTGCCAGCAGTTTATACAGGTCTGAGCAGTTCTTC.

This clonotype has ten or more counts. The CDR3 DNA follows: TGTGCCAGCAGTGGCCGGACGGAAGGAAACACCATATATTTT. Its translation: CASSGRTEGNTIYF. The chain links TRBV6-1 to TRBJ1-3, with D uncertain. CDR1 MNHNS and CDR2 SASEGT come from the germline V gene. Trimming took off 4 bases at V and 4 bases at J, with 11 bases between the two ends. CDR3 length equals 14 residues.

The chain is built from TRBV19 and TRBJ1-1; D is ambiguous. Germline V gene data show CDR1 as LNHDA and CDR2 as SQIVND (reference sequence). V shed 5 bases and J shed 4 bases, with 17 bases lying between them. The CDR3 extends over 15 amino acids. CDR3 region: CASSSWTDQATEAFF. As DNA, the CDR3 is TGTGCCAGTAGTTCTTGGACGGACCAGGCCACTGAAGCTTTCTTT.

This chain connects TRBV7-2 to TRBJ2-7, with 7 positions matching TRBD1. Germline V CDR1 and CDR2: SGHTA, FQGNSA. The CDR3 is 15 residues long. J lost 6 bases, V lost 4 bases, and 12 bases had no gene match. DNA for the CDR3: TGTGCCAGCAGCTACGTACCCGGACAGGTCAGCGAGCAGTACTTC. It translates to CASSYVPGQVSEQYF.

In its sample, this clonotype was seen many times. The rearrangement joins TRBV30 to TRBJ2-7, with D unclear. Per the germline V gene, CDR1 is GTSNPN and CDR2 is SVGIG (reference sequence). Trimming removed 1 base from V and 2 bases from J, with 6 bases in between. The CDR3 extends over 12 amino acids. CDR3 region: CAWSASPYEQYF. CDR3 nucleotides: TGTGCCTGGAGTGCCTCCCCCTACGAGCAGTACTTC.

There are many counts of this clonotype. This chain uses TRBV28 with TRBJ1-5; 8 bases are shared with TRBD1. Germline CDR1 reads MDHEN; CDR2 reads SYDVKM. Losses at the gene ends were 6 bases for V and 3 bases for J; bases not matched to a gene: 7. CDR3 length equals 15 residues. CDR3 amino acids: CASSYGTGHNQPQHF. Written as DNA, the CDR3 is TGTGCCAGCAGCTACGGGACAGGCCACAATCAGCCCCAGCATTTT.

This clonotype was counted a few times. A single base separates this from a much larger clone, so it may be a read error. This chain connects TRBV5-1 to TRBJ1-1; D remains unclear. The length of the CDR3 is 15 residues. The V end lost 0 bases, the J end lost 4 bases, and 13 bases lay between the germline ends. From germline, CDR1 is SGHRS and CDR2 YFSETQ. The CDR3 DNA follows: TGCGCCAGCAGCTTGGTAGCCGGCCTAATCACTGAAGCTTTCTTT. Translated, it gives CASSLVAGLITEAFF.

Ten or more counts support this clonotype. The V call is TRBV7-3, the J call TRBJ2-5, with 10 bases matching TRBD2. After removal of 5 bases from V and 5 bases from J, the junction contained 5 bases not matched to a gene. CDR1 and CDR2 from the germline V gene are SGHTA and FQGTGA. This CDR3 has 14 residues. The CDR3 DNA reads TGTGCCAGCAGCGCCGGTAGCGGGGGGGAGACCCAGTACTTC. Residues: CASSAGSGGETQYF.

This clonotype showed up many times. The DNA for the CDR3 is TGTGCCAGCAGTTTAGGCCTGTACGAGCAGTACTTC. Translated: CASSLGLYEQYF. The chain carries TRBV28 and TRBJ2-7; no clear D. This CDR3 is built from 12 residues. Trimming cost V 2 bases and J 4 bases, with 6 bases left between them. The germline CDR1 and CDR2 sequences are MDHEN and SYDVKM.

Note on this clonotype: A clone one base away is much larger, so this may be a read error. V is TRBV6-4 and J is TRBJ1-1, with TRBD1 as a possible D gene (5 bases). The CDR3 extends over 15 amino acids. Trimming removed 7 bases from V and 5 bases from J, with 20 bases in between. Per germline, CDR1 MRHNA and CDR2 SNTAGT. CDR3 sequence: CASTESAAEGTEAFF. CDR3 DNA: TGTGCCAGCACAGAAAGCGCCGCGGAGGGGACTGAAGCTTTCTTT.

This clonotype was seen many times. The chain carries TRBV2 and TRBJ1-1; TRBD1 is a possible D gene (6 bases). The CDR3 has 14 residues. Per the germline V gene, CDR1 is SNHLY and CDR2 is FYNNEI. V was shortened by 8 bases and J by 5 bases, with 18 bases between the two germline ends. The CDR3 bases are TGTGCCAGCCGGGGGCCTGGGCGGGAAACTGAAGCTTTCTTT. Residues: CASRGPGRETEAFF.

This rearrangement joins TRBV2 to TRBJ2-7; tentatively, D is TRBD2 (6 bases). This CDR3 contains 14 residues. CDR1 and CDR2 from the germline V gene are SNHLY and FYNNEI. The V end was cut by 6 bases, the J end by 3 bases, with 15 bases between. The CDR3 sequence: CASRTSRVGYEQYF. CDR3 bases: TGTGCCAGCAGAACTAGCAGGGTTGGCTACGAGCAGTACTTC.

The table lists this clonotype with many counts. The V call is TRBV7-8, the J call TRBJ1-1, with TRBD1 matching over 7 bases. The V gene end was trimmed by 2 bases and the J gene end by 8 bases; junction bases not matched to a gene: 5. The germline V gene encodes CDR1 SGHVS and CDR2 FQNEAQ. CDR3 length: 13 residues. The CDR3, as DNA: TGTGCCAGCAGCTTAATAGGGGACAGCGAAGCTTTCTTT. It yields the protein CASSLIGDSEAFF.

This clonotype was counted between two and nine times. J is TRBJ1-1 and V is TRBV3-1, with 9 bases identical to TRBD1. Germline CDR1 LGHDT, CDR2 YNNKEL (reference sequence). The CDR3 is made up of 15 amino acids. The J segment lost 5 bases and the V segment lost 4 bases, leaving 8 bases of the junction unmatched. CDR3 nucleotides: TGTGCCAGCAGCCCCGGGACAGGGTTTAGGACTGAAGCTTTCTTT. Translation: CASSPGTGFRTEAFF.

This clonotype was counted ten times or more. The genes are TRBV9 and TRBJ1-6; D uncertain. The CDR3 is made up of 16 amino acids. CDR1 SGDLS and CDR2 YYNGEE come from the germline V gene. V lost 0 bases to trimming and J lost 11 bases, with 18 bases between them. CDR3 in DNA: TGTGCCAGCAGCGTAGCTCCGACGGGGATAGGGACACCCCTCCACTTT. Its protein is CASSVAPTGIGTPLHF.

Ten or more counts support this clonotype. The J gene is TRBJ2-7, the V gene TRBV11-2; tentatively, D is TRBD2 (7 bases). Trimming took 1 base from V and 0 from J, leaving 13 bases between them. The CDR3 has 16 amino acids. Germline CDR1 SGHAT, CDR2 FQNNGV. The CDR3 loop is CASSLGWRGPSYEQYF. In DNA form, the CDR3 reads TGTGCCAGCAGCTTAGGATGGCGGGGGCCCTCCTACGAGCAGTACTTC.

This clonotype was seen a handful of times. The chain combines TRBV19 with TRBJ1-5; 8 bases match TRBD1. Germline trimming cut 6 bases from V and 4 bases from J; bases unmatched to any gene: 11. This CDR3 contains 16 residues. Per the germline V gene, CDR1 is LNHDA and CDR2 is SQIVND (reference sequence). The chain's CDR3 is CASRGTGANYNQPQHF. CDR3 sequence (DNA): TGTGCCAGTAGGGGGACAGGAGCAAATTATAATCAGCCCCAGCATTTT.

There are many counts of this clonotype. The chain combines TRBV5-1 with TRBJ1-2, with D tentatively TRBD1 (5 bases). The V end lost 1 base, the J end lost 6 bases, and 16 bases lay between the germline ends. The CDR3 loop spans 15 amino acids. Germline V gives CDR1 SGHRS, CDR2 YFSETQ. CDR3 nucleotide sequence: TGCGCCAGCAGCTTGTCACCAGGGTCCTTCGATGGCTACACCTTC. Residues: CASSLSPGSFDGYTF.

This clonotype was observed many times. This sequence joins TRBV11-2 and TRBJ2-7; D may be TRBD2 (6 bases). In germline, CDR1 is SGHAT, CDR2 FQNNGV. This CDR3 has 16 amino acids. Trimming took off 5 bases at V and 4 bases at J, with 21 bases between the two ends. The CDR3 sequence is CASSPLAGRGQYEQYF. The CDR3 DNA reads TGTGCCAGCAGCCCCCTAGCCGGGCGGGGCCAATACGAGCAGTACTTC.